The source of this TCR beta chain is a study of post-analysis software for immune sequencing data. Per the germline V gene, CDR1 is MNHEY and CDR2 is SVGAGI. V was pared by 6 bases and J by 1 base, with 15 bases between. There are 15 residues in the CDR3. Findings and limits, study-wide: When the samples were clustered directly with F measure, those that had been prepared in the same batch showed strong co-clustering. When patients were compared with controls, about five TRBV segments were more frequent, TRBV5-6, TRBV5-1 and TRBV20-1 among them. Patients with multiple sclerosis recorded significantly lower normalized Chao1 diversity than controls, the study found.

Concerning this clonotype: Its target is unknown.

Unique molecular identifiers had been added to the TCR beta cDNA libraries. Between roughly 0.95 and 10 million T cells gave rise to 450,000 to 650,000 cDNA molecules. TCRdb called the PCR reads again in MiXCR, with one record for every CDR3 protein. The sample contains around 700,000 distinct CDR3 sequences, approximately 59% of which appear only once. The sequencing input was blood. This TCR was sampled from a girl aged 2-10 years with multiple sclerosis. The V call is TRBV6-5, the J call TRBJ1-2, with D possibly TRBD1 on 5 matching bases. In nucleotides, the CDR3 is TGTGCCAGCAGGTTCGGGGCCGCCGGTAACTATGGCTACACCTTC. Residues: CASRFGAAGNYGYTF.